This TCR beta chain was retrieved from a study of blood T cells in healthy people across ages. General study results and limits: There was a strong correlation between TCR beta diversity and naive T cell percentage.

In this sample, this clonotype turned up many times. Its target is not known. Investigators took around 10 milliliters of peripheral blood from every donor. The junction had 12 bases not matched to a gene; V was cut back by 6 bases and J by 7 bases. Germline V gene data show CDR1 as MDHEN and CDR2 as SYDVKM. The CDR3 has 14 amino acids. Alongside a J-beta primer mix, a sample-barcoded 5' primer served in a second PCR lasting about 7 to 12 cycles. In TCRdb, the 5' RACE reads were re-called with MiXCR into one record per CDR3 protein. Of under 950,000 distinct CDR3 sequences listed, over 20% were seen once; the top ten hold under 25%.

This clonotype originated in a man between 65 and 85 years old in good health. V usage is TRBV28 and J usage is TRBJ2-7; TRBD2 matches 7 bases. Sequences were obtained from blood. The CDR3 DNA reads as TGTGCCAGCAGCCTACTTGCCGGGAGGCAGGAGCAGTACTTC. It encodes CASSLLAGRQEQYF.